This T cell receptor (beta chain) originates from a study of CXCR3-negative and CXCR3-positive naive CD8 T cells. Notes on the study in general: Naive cells used TRBV-TRBJ genes in much the same way whether CXCR3-negative or CXCR3-positive; memory cells did not. PBMCs showed partially decreased CXCR3 expression after cryopreservation, and most assays used fresh PBMCs. The study found more hydrophobic TRB CDR3s in CXCR3-positive naive cells than in CXCR3-negative naive cells.

The CDR3 is made up of 16 amino acids. The germline CDR1 and CDR2 sequences are LGHNA and YNFKEQ. Triplicate sorting captured about 320,000 cells each from every CD8+ T cell subset. Naive CD8+ T cells had a CD45RO-CCR7+CD27+CD95- phenotype. It was by 5' RACE with UMI labels that the TRB cDNA libraries were prepared. TCRdb processed the 5' RACE reads again and assigns one entry to each CDR3 protein, with no DNA. The table lists approximately 90,000 distinct CDR3 sequences, with 0.53% in the top ten. A remark on this clonotype: The antigen remains undetermined.

The receptor comes from a human donor in good health. Some clones in this sample may be carry-over from other donors' samples. This chain connects TRBV4-2 to TRBJ2-1; TCRdb's D call, TRBD2, is unchecked because there is no DNA. The source material was naive CXCR3+ CD8+ T cells from blood. Subset in this sample: CD45RO-CCR7+CD27+CD95- naive CD8+ T cells expressing CXCR3 (TNR3+). CDR3: CASSQDPSGSVGEQFF.